A selection of T cell receptor beta chains follows, all from one sample in a study of cytomegalovirus exposure and HLA in healthy donors. Produced via immunoSEQ multiplex PCR; TCRdb's table is partial and in-frame only. The sample records 120,000 or so clones, roughly 90% being singletons. The specimen was PBMCs. Receptors originate from a woman aged 25 to 39 in good health and CMV-seropositive. CDR3s leave out the opening cysteine and the closing phenylalanine or tryptophan. Fields, in order: CDR3 length, clone size, D gene, J gene, V gene, CDR3 protein. D genes are given only for firm matches. The size of a clone is reported for some rows only, either as once, few or many, or as a class for expanded clones.

12 | - | - | TRBJ1-4 | TRBV5-4 | ASSLPGSNEKLF
11 | - | - | TRBJ1-5 | TRBV19 | ASSMRGNQPQH
14 | - | TRBD2 | TRBJ2-1 | TRBV7-9 | ASSLKSSGGANEQF
14 | - | TRBD2 | TRBJ2-7 | TRBV28 | ASSPRGLAGVNEQY
11 | - | TRBD1 | TRBJ1-1 | TRBV27 | ASRSRQGGEAF
13 | - | TRBD2 | TRBJ2-7 | TRBV4-1 | ASRKLAGLFYEQY
12 | once | - | TRBJ2-5 | TRBV4-2 | ASSRGALDETQY
11 | - | TRBD1 | TRBJ2-7 | TRBV2 | ASRWDRGPEQY
17 | - | TRBD2 | TRBJ2-2 | TRBV7-8 | ASSLVAGGLITNTGELF
13 | few | TRBD2 | TRBJ2-7 | TRBV4-3 | ASSQDIAGAGEQY
12 | - | - | TRBJ2-7 | TRBV7-9 | ASSASGGKYEQY
12 | - | - | TRBJ2-1 | TRBV11-2 | ASSPGLGGGEQF
13 | - | - | TRBJ2-7 | TRBV4-2 | ASSHRASETYEQY
12 | - | TRBD2 | TRBJ2-1 | TRBV7-2 | ASSLAGTADEQF
13 | few | - | TRBJ1-2 | TRBV11-1 | ASSLVPGVIYGYT
12 | - | - | TRBJ2-2 | TRBV5-1 | ASSLGPGTGELF
13 | - | TRBD2 | TRBJ2-5 | TRBV2 | ASSTGLTLQETQY
12 | once | TRBD2 | TRBJ2-5 | TRBV4-3 | ASSLGLAEETQY
15 | - | TRBD2 | TRBJ2-3 | TRBV7-4 | ASSHRTSGRYPDTQY
11 | - | - | TRBJ2-7 | TRBV13 | ASEGAGSYEQY
12 | - | TRBD1 | TRBJ1-2 | TRBV5-4 | ASSPGGTVYGYT
13 | - | - | TRBJ1-1 | TRBV6-5 | ASSPPRGGYTEAF
13 | - | TRBD1 | TRBJ2-7 | TRBV13 | ASSQGRGQAREQY
13 | - | TRBD2 | TRBJ2-2 | TRBV7-2 | ASNPGLAGTGELF
9 | few | TRBD1 | TRBJ1-2 | TRBV10-3 | AIRDREGYT
11 | - | - | TRBJ2-7 | TRBV11-1 | ASRRDSDYEQY
14 | - | - | TRBJ1-1 | TRBV6-6 | ASSFNRGQMNTEAF
14 | - | TRBD2 | TRBJ2-7 | TRBV6-1 | ASSVSYSGRVYEQY
12 | - | TRBD1 | TRBJ1-1 | TRBV13 | ASSSGQGVTEAF
16 | - | TRBD2 | TRBJ2-7 | TRBV13 | ASSSRMGLAGAPREQY
13 | - | - | TRBJ2-5 | TRBV5-6 | ASSLSRGRLETQY
15 | - | TRBD2 | TRBJ2-3 | TRBV5-4 | ASSSGLAGARADTQY
12 | - | - | TRBJ1-2 | TRBV5-5 | ASSFGGSGYGYT
13 | - | TRBD1 | TRBJ1-5 | TRBV4-1 | ASSQEQGVLQPQH
13 | - | TRBD2 | TRBJ2-7 | TRBV7-9 | ASSFDGTSGGEQY
14 | - | TRBD2 | TRBJ2-1 | TRBV30 | AWSAGLAGVSNEQF
14 | - | - | TRBJ1-1 | TRBV9 | ASSVGPGGRGTEAF
11 | - | - | TRBJ2-7 | TRBV2 | ASSEWGRYEQY
13 | once | - | TRBJ2-7 | TRBV19 | ASSVYRDSGREQY
13 | once | - | TRBJ2-5 | TRBV9 | ASSVVASPGETQY
11 | - | - | TRBJ2-7 | TRBV7-8 | ASSLGRGYEQY
14 | - | TRBD1 | TRBJ1-2 | TRBV13 | ASSLKPGQENYGYT
11 | - | - | TRBJ1-1 | TRBV4-1 | ASSQERLVPAF
11 | few | - | TRBJ2-7 | TRBV11-2 | ASSFGTTYEQY
11 | - | - | TRBJ2-5 | TRBV9 | ASSAPQETAQY
13 | - | TRBD1 | TRBJ1-5 | TRBV28 | ASNDGTGGNQPQH
10 | - | - | TRBJ2-1 | TRBV14 | ASSHLKEQQF
17 | - | - | TRBJ2-3 | TRBV21-1 | ASSKEASGIVGRTDTQY
11 | once | - | TRBJ1-1 | TRBV5-6 | ASSLWGGTEAF
11 | few | - | TRBJ1-6 | TRBV27 | ASSRQGSSPLH
13 | - | - | TRBJ1-2 | TRBV19 | ASSIDRTEGYGYT
13 | - | TRBD1 | TRBJ1-5 | TRBV15 | ATSPGDRGNQPQH
14 | - | TRBD1 | TRBJ1-1 | TRBV7-9 | ASSFHRGPTPAEAF
13 | once | - | TRBJ1-1 | TRBV15 | ATRSAGQEVAEAF
11 | - | - | TRBJ2-7 | TRBV25-1 | ASAESPLTKQY
12 | - | - | TRBJ2-7 | TRBV11-2 | ASSSPGKTYEQY